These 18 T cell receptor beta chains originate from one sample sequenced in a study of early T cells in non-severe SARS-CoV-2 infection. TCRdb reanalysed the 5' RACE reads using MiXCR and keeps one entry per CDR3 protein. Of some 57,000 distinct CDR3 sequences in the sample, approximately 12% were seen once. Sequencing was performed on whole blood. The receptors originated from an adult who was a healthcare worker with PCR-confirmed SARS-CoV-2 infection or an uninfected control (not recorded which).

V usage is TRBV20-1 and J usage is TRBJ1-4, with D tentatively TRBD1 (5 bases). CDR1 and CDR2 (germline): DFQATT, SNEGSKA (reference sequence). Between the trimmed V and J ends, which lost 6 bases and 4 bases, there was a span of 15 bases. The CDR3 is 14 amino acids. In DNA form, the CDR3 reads TGCAGTGCCCAGAGGGGCGACATTAATGAAAAACTGTTTTTT. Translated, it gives CSAQRGDINEKLFF.

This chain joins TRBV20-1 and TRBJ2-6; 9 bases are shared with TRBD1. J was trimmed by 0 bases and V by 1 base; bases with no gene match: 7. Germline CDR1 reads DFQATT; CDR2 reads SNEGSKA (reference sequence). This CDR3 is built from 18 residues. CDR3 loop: CSARARDRAVSGANVLTF. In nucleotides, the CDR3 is TGCAGTGCTAGAGCCCGGGACAGGGCTGTCTCTGGGGCCAACGTCCTGACTTTC.

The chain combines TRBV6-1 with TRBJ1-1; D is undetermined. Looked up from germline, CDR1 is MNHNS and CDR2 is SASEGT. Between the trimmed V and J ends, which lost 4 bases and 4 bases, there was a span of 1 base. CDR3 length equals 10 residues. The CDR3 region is CASSVTEAFF. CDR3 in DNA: TGTGCCAGCAGTGTCACTGAAGCTTTCTTT.

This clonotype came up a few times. The chain's CDR3 is CASSLLGASFF. Written as DNA, the CDR3 is TGTGCCAGCAGCCTGTTGGGGGCTTCTTTCTTT. The chain combines TRBV11-3 with TRBJ1-1, with a tentative D call TRBD1 (6 bases). V lost 5 bases and J 12 bases, leaving 13 bases between the germline ends. CDR3 size: 11 residues. Looked up from germline, CDR1 is SGHNT and CDR2 is YENEEA.

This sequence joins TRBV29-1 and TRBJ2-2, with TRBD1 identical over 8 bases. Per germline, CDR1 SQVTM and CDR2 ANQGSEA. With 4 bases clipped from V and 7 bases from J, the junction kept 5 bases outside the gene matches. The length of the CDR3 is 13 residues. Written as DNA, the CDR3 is TGCAGCGTTGCTCAGGGGGCGGGCGGGGAGCTGTTTTTT. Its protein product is CSVAQGAGGELFF.

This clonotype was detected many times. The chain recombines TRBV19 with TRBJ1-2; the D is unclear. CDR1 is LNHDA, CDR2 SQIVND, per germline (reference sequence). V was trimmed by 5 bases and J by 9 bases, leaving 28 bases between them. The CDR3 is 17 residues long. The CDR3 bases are TGTGCCAGTAGTCCCACTTCCGGAAACTACGCTTCTAGTAGCTACACCTTC. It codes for CASSPTSGNYASSSYTF.

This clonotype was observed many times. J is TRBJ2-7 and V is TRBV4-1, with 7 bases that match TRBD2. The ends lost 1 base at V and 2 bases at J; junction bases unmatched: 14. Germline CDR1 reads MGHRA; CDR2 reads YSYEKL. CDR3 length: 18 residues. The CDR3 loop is CASSQVDLGWSGAYEQYF. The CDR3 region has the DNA TGCGCCAGCAGCCAAGTTGATTTGGGGTGGAGCGGGGCCTACGAGCAGTACTTC.

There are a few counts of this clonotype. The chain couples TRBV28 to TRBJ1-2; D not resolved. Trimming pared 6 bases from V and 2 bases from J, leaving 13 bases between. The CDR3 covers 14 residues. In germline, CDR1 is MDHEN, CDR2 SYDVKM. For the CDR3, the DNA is TGTGCCAGCAGCGTCCGGTTCCGGAACTATGGCTACACCTTC. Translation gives CASSVRFRNYGYTF.

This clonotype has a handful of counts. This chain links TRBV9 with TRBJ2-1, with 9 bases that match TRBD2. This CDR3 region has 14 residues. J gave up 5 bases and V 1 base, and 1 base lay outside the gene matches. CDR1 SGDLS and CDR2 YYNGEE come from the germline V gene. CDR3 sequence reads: CASSVRTSDNEQFF. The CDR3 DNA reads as TGTGCCAGCAGCGTAAGGACTAGCGACAATGAGCAGTTCTTC.

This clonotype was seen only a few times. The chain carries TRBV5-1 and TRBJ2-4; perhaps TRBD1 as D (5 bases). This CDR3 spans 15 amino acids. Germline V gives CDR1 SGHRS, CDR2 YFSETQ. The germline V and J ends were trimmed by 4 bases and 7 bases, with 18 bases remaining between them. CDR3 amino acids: CASSPDTLKGNIQYF. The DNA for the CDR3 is TGCGCCAGCAGCCCGGACACCCTGAAAGGGAACATTCAGTACTTC.

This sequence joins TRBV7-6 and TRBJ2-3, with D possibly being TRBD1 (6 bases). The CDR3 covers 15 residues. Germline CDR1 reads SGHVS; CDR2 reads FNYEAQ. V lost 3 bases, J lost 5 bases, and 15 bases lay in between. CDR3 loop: CASSLGASGGDTQYF. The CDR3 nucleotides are TGTGCCAGCAGCTTGGGGGCTAGTGGGGGAGATACGCAGTATTTT.

In DNA form, the CDR3 reads TGTGCCAGCAGCGTAGAGGGTTGGGGGCGCCGGGATACGCAGTATTTT. Encoded protein: CASSVEGWGRRDTQYF. The rearrangement links TRBV9 to TRBJ2-3; the D gene is possibly TRBD1 (6 bases). The CDR3 consists of 16 residues. Germline-derived CDR1 and CDR2 are SGDLS and YYNGEE. Deletions cut 0 bases from V and 6 bases from J, with 17 bases between.

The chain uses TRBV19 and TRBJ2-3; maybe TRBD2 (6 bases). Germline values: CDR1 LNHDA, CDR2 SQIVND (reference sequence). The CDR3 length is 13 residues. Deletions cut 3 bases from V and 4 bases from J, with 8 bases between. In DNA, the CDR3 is TGTGCCAGTAGTATCCTAGCGTCAGATACGCAGTATTTT. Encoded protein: CASSILASDTQYF.

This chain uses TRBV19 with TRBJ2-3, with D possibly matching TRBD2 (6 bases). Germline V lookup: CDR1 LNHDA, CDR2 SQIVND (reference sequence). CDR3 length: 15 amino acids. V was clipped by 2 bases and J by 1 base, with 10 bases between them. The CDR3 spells CASSISGGGTDTQYF. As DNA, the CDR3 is TGTGCCAGTAGTATATCCGGGGGAGGCACAGATACGCAGTATTTT.

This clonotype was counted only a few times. CDR3 protein: CSARGFLADSPLHF. The CDR3 coding sequence is TGCAGTGCTAGAGGGTTCTTAGCCGATTCACCCCTCCACTTT. This chain connects TRBV20-1 to TRBJ1-6; the D is unclear. CDR1 DFQATT and CDR2 SNEGSKA come from the germline V gene (reference sequence). V lost 1 base to trimming and J lost 8 bases, with 12 bases between them. The CDR3 totals 14 residues.

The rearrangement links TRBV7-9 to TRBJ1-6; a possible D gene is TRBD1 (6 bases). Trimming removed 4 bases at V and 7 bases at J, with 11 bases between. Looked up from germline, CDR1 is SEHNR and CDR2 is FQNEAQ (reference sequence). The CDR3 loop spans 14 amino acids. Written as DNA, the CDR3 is TGTGCCAGCAGCTCCGCCAGGGGCAATTCACCCCTCCACTTT. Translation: CASSSARGNSPLHF.

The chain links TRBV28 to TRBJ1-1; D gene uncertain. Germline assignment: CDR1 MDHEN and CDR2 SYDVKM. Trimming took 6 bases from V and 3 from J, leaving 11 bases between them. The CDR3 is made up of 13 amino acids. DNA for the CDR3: TGTGCCAGCAGCCGGTTTCCTTACACTGAAGCTTTCTTT. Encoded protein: CASSRFPYTEAFF.

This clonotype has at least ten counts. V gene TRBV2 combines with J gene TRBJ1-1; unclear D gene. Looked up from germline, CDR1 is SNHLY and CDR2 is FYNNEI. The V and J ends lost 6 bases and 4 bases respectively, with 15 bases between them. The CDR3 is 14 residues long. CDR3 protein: CASRAALRATEAFF. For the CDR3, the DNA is TGTGCCAGCAGGGCCGCCTTGCGGGCCACTGAAGCTTTCTTT. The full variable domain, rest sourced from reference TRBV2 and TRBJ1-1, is EPEVTQTPSHQVTQMGQEVILRCVPISNHLYFYWYRQILGQKVEFLVSFYNNEISEKSEIFDDQFSVERPDGSNFTLKIRSTKLEDSAMYFCASRAALRATEAFFGQGTRLTVV.